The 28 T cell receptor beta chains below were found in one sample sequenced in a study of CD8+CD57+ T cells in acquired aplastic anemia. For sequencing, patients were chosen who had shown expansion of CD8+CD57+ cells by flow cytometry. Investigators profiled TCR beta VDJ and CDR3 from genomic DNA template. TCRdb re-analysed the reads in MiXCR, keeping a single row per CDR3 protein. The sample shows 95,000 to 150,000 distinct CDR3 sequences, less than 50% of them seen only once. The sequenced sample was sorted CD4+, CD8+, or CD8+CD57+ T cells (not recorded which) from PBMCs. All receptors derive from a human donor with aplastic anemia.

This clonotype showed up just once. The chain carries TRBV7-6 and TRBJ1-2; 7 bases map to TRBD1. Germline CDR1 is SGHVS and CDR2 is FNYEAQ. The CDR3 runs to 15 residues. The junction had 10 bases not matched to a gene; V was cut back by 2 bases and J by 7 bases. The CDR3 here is CASSLNTEGARGYTF. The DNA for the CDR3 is TGTGCCAGCAGCTTAAATACGGAGGGGGCGCGTGGCTACACCTTC.

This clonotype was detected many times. The CDR3 sequence is CASSLTGPNYGYTF. The CDR3 nucleotides are TGTGCCAGCAGCTTGACAGGGCCTAACTATGGCTACACCTTC. The V call is TRBV7-8, the J call TRBJ1-2; 7 positions agree with TRBD1. Germline CDR1 reads SGHVS; CDR2 reads FQNEAQ. The CDR3 loop spans 14 amino acids. Losses at the gene ends were 3 bases for V and 0 bases for J; bases not matched to a gene: 1.

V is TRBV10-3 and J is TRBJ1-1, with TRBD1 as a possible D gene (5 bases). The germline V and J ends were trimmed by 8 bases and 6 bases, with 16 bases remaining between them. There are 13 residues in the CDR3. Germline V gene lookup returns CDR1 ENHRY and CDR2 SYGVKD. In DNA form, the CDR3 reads TGTGCCATCTATTCGGGACCAGGCGCTGAAGCTTTCTTT. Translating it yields CAIYSGPGAEAFF.

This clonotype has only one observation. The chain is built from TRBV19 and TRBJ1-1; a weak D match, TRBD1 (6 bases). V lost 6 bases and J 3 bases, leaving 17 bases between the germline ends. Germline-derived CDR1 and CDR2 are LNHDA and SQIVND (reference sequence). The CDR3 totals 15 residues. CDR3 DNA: TGTGCCAGTAGCTACGGGACATTCCTAGACACTGAAGCTTTCTTT. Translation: CASSYGTFLDTEAFF.

CDR3 region: CATSRDREQQYF. In nucleotides, the CDR3 is TGTGCCACCAGCAGAGATCGAGAGCAGCAGTACTTC. The chain employs TRBV15 and TRBJ2-7; D unclear. The V and J ends lost 0 bases and 8 bases respectively, with 8 bases between them. This CDR3 contains 12 residues. The V gene's germline CDR1 is LNHNV and CDR2 YYDKDF (reference sequence).

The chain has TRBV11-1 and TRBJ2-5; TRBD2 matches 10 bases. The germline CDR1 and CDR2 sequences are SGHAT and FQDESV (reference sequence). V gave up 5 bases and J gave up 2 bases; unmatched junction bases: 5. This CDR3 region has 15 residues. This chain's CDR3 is CASSRSSGGQETQYF. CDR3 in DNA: TGTGCCAGCAGCCGATCTAGCGGGGGTCAAGAGACCCAGTACTTC. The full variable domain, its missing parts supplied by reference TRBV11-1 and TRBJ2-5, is EAEVAQSPRYKITEKSQAVAFWCDPISGHATLYWYRQILGQGPELLVQFQDESVVDDSQLPKDRFSAERLKGVDSTLKIQPAELGDSAMYLCASSRSSGGQETQYFGPGTRLLVL.

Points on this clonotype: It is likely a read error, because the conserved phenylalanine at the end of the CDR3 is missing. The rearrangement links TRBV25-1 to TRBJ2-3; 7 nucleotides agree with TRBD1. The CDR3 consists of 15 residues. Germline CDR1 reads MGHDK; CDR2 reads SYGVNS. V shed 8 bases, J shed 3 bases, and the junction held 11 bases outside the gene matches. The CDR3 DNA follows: TGTGCCAGCGGAAGAGCAGGGGGTTTGACAGATACGCAGTATTCA. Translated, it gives CASGRAGGLTDTQYS.

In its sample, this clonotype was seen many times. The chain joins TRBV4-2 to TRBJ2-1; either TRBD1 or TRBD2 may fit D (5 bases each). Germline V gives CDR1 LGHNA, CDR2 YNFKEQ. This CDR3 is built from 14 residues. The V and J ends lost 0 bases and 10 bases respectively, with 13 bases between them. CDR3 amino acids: CASSQDWGGSEQFF. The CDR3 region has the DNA TGTGCCAGCAGCCAAGATTGGGGCGGGTCAGAGCAGTTCTTC.

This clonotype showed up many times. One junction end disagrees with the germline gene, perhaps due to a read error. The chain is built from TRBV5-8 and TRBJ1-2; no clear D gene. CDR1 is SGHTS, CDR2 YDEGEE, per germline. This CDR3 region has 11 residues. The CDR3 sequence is CASSLTSVLLF. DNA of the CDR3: TGTGCCAGCAGCTTGACGTCGGTTTTGCTGTTC.

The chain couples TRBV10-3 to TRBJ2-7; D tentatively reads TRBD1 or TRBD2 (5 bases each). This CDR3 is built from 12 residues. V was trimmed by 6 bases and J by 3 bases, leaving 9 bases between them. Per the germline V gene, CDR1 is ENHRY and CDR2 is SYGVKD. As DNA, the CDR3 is TGTGCCATCAGACGGGACGGCTACGAGCAGTACTTC. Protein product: CAIRRDGYEQYF.

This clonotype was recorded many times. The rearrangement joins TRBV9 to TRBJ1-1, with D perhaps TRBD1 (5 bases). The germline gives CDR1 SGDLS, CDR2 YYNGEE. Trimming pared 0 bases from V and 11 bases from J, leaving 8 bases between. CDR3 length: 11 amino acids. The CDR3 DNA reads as TGTGCCAGCAGCGTAGGGGACGAGGCTTTCTTT. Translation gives CASSVGDEAFF.

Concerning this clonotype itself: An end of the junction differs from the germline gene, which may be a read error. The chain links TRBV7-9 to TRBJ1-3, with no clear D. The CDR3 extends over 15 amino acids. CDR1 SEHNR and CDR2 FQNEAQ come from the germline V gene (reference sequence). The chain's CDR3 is CASSLGGNSGNTICF. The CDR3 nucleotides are TGTGCCAGCAGCTTGGGCGGAAACTCTGGAAACACCATATGTTTT.

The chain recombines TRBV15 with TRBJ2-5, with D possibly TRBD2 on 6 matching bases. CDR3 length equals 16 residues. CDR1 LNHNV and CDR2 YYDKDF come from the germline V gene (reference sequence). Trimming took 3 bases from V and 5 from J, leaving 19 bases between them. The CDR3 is CATSRRAERAIETQYF. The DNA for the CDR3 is TGTGCCACCAGCAGGCGTGCGGAGCGGGCAATTGAGACCCAGTACTTC.

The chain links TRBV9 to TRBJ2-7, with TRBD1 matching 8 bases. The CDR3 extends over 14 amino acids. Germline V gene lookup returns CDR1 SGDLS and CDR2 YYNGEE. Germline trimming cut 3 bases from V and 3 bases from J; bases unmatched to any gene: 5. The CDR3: CASSAGQGFYEQYF. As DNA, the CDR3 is TGTGCCAGCAGCGCCGGACAGGGCTTCTACGAGCAGTACTTC.

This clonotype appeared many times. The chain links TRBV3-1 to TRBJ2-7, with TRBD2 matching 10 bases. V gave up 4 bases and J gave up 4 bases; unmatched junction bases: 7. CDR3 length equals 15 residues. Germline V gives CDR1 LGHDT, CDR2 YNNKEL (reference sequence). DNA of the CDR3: TGTGCCAGCAGCCCACAGCGGGGGGGCTGGTACGAGCAGTACTTC. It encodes CASSPQRGGWYEQYF.

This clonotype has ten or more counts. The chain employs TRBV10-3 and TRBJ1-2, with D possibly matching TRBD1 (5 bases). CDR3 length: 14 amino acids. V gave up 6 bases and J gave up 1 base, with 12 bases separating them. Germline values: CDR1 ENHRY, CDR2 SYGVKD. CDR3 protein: CAISRAGVNYGYTF. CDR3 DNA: TGTGCCATCAGCCGAGCGGGGGTTAACTATGGCTACACCTTC.

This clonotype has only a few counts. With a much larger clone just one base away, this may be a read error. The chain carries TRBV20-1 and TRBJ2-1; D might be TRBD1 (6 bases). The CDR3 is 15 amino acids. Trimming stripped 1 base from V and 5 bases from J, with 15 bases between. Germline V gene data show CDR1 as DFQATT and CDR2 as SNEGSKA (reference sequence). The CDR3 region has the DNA TGCAGTGCTAGAGGAGCGGACAGTTTCCACAATGAGCAGTTCTTC. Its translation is CSARGADSFHNEQFF.

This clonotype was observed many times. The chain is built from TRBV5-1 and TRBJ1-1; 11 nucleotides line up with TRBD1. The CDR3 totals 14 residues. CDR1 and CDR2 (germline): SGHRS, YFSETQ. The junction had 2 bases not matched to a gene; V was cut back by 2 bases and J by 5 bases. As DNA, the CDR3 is TGCGCCAGCAGCTTAGGGACAGGGGGTACTGAAGCTTTCTTT. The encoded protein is CASSLGTGGTEAFF.

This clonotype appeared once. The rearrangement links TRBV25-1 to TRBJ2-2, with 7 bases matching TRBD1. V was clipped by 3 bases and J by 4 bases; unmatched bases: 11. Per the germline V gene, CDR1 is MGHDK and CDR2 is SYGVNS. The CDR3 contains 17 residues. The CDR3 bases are TGTGCCAGCAGTGAGGGGGCACCGGGACAGCCCACCGGGGAGCTGTTTTTT. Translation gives CASSEGAPGQPTGELFF.

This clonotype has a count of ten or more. In DNA, the CDR3 is TGTGCCAGCAGCTCACGGGGGGGCCTGGCAGATACGCAGTATTTT. This gives the protein CASSSRGGLADTQYF. The chain employs TRBV11-3 and TRBJ2-3; 8 positions match TRBD2. The CDR3 loop spans 15 amino acids. The trim removed 4 bases at V and 4 bases at J, leaving 7 bases unmatched. Germline-derived CDR1 and CDR2 are SGHNT and YENEEA.

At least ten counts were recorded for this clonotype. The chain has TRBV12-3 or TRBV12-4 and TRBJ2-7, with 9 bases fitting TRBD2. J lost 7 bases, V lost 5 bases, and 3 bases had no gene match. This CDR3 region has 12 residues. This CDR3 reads CASSPLAGEQYF. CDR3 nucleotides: TGTGCCAGCAGTCCCCTAGCGGGGGAGCAGTACTTC.

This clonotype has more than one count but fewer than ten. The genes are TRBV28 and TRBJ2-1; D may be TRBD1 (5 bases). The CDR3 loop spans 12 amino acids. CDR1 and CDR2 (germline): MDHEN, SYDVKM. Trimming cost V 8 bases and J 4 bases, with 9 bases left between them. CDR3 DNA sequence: TGTGCCAGCGAGGACACATACAATGAGCAGTTCTTC. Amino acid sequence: CASEDTYNEQFF.

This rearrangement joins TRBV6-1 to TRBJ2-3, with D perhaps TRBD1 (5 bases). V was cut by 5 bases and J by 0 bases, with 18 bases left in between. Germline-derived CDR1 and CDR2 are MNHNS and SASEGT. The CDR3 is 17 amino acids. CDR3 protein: CASSRTRTSTSTDTQYF. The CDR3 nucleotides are TGTGCCAGCAGTCGCACCCGGACAAGTACGAGCACAGATACGCAGTATTTT.

Here the CDR3 DNA reads TGCAGCGTGGGGTGGGTGGGGGGCGAGACCCAGTACTTC. Its translation is CSVGWVGGETQYF. The chain joins TRBV29-1 to TRBJ2-5; the D call may be TRBD1 or TRBD2 (6 bases each). Germline CDR1 SQVTM, CDR2 ANQGSEA. V was clipped by 6 bases and J by 5 bases, with 16 bases between them. There are 13 residues in the CDR3. The complete variable domain, with remaining parts taken from reference TRBV29-1 and TRBJ2-5, reads SAVISQKPSRDICQRGTSLTIQCQVDSQVTMMFWYRQQPGQSLTLIATANQGSEATYESGFVIDKFPISRPNLTFSTLTVSNMSPEDSSIYLCSVGWVGGETQYFGPGTRLLVL.

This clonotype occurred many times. The CDR3 protein is CASSGDTYEQYF. The CDR3 region has the DNA TGTGCCAGTAGTGGGGATACGTACGAGCAGTACTTC. The J gene is TRBJ2-7, the V gene TRBV19; D is uncertain. Germline CDR1 is LNHDA and CDR2 is SQIVND (reference sequence). The CDR3 is made up of 12 amino acids. With 5 bases removed from V and 4 bases from J, the gap between germline ends came to 9 bases.

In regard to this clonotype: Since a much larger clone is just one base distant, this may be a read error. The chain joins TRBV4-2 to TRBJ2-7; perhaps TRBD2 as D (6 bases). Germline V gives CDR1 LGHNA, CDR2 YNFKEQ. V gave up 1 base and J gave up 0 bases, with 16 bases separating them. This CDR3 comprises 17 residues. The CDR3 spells CASSQGWGEFTSYEQYV. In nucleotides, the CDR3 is TGTGCCAGCAGCCAAGGTTGGGGGGAGTTTACCTCCTACGAGCAGTACGTC.

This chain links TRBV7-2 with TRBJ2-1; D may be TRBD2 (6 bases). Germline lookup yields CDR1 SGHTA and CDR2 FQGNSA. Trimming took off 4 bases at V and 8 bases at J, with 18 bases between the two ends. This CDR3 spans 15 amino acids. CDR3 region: CASSSRLGGVDEQFF. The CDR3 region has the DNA TGTGCCAGCAGCTCTCGACTAGGTGGGGTGGATGAGCAGTTCTTC.

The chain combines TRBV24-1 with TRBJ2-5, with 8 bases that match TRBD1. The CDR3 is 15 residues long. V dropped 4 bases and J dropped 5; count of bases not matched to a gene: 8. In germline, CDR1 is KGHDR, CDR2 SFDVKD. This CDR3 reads CATSERRQGQETQYF. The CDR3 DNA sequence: TGTGCCACCAGTGAGCGGCGACAGGGGCAGGAGACCCAGTACTTC.